This TCR beta chain was retrieved from a study of cytomegalovirus exposure and HLA in healthy donors. PCR was performed using 60 Vbeta and 13 Jbeta primers. Generated by immunoSEQ multiplex PCR, the TCRdb table keeps only in-frame clones and is missing some. The table shows under 150,000 clones, with about 73% occurring only once. Study-wide results and caveats: In an earlier analysis, productive rearrangement rates for most beta V segments clustered near 87% or 30%.

In regard to this clone: Antigen unknown.

The receptor was isolated from a man in his forties or fifties in good health and CMV-seropositive. The material sequenced was PBMCs.

The CDR3 DNA reads as TGTGCCAGCAGCACGCCCGGGACTAGCGGGTCCCCTCCTCCCAATGAGCAGTTCTTC. Protein sequence: CASSTPGTSGSPPPNEQFF. The chain joins TRBV21-1 to TRBJ2-1; the table assigns TRBD2, which was not confirmed against the DNA. TRBV21-1 is a listed pseudogene. The length of the CDR3 is 19 residues.